The 2 T cell receptor beta chains presented below share a single source sample, sequenced in a study of T cells in localized non-small cell lung cancer. Sequenced by immunoSEQ multiplex PCR; TCRdb stores in-frame clones only, minus some. The data contain some 140,000 clones, about 89% of them singletons. Material: peripheral blood, obtained before any cancer treatment. The origin of the receptors is a female donor older than 55 with stage I lung adenocarcinoma.

In regard to this clone: Other DNA sequences in the same sample also yield this CDR3. V is TRBV6-1 and J is TRBJ2-1; 9 bases match TRBD2. This CDR3 is built from 15 residues. The V gene end was trimmed by 1 base and the J gene end by 4 bases; junction bases not matched to a gene: 2. Germline assignment: CDR1 MNHNS and CDR2 SASEGT. CDR3 sequence: CASSEGLAGYNEQFF. In DNA, the CDR3 is TGTGCCAGCAGTGAAGGGCTAGCGGGATACAATGAGCAGTTCTTC.

The chain is built from TRBV27 and TRBJ2-5; TRBD2 matches at 7 bases. Germline trimming cut 3 bases from V and 2 bases from J; bases unmatched to any gene: 3. CDR3 length: 14 amino acids. Germline-derived CDR1 and CDR2 are MNHEY and SMNVEV (reference sequence). The CDR3 nucleotides are TGTGCCAGCAGTTTGCGCGGGAGTCAAGAGACCCAGTACTTC. It is translated as CASSLRGSQETQYF.